The 19 T cell receptor beta chains below were found in one sample sequenced in a study of blood T cell repertoires in COVID-19. Libraries were prepared by immunoSEQ multiplex PCR; TCRdb keeps only in-frame clonotypes and omits some of them. The table shows under 250,000 clones, with more than 75% occurring only once. The sequenced material came from peripheral blood. These receptors all come from a man aged 50-59 years who had recovered from COVID-19.

CDR3 bases: TGCAGCGTTGAAGATTGGCAGGGGGCAGGGGGCTACACCTTC. Translated, it gives CSVEDWQGAGGYTF. The rearrangement uses TRBV29-1 and TRBJ1-2; 8 nucleotides align to TRBD1. Looked up from germline, CDR1 is SQVTM and CDR2 is ANQGSEA. V was pared by 0 bases and J by 8 bases, with 8 bases of the junction left unmatched. This CDR3 contains 14 residues.

This chain connects TRBV18 to TRBJ1-3; 8 bases map to TRBD1. The CDR3 has 15 residues. V lost 1 base to trimming and J lost 4 bases; unmatched junction nucleotides: 3. The germline gives CDR1 KGHSH, CDR2 LQKENI. The CDR3 spells CASSPQTGAGNTIYF. The CDR3 DNA is TGTGCCAGCTCACCACAGACAGGGGCAGGAAACACCATATATTTT. The variable domain in full, completed from reference TRBV18 and TRBJ1-3, reads NAGVMQNPRHLVRRRGQEARLRCSPMKGHSHVYWYRQLPEEGLKFMVYLQKENIIDESGMPKERFSAEFPKEGPSILRIQQVVRGDSAAYFCASSPQTGAGNTIYFGEGSWLTVV.

CDR3: CASSSRGGQAYNEQFF. As DNA, the CDR3 is TGTGCCAGCAGCTCTAGAGGGGGTCAAGCCTACAATGAGCAGTTCTTC. The J gene is TRBJ2-1, the V gene TRBV7-6; D might be TRBD1 (6 bases). Per germline, CDR1 SGHVS and CDR2 FNYEAQ. The V and J ends lost 4 bases and 2 bases respectively, with 15 bases between them. The CDR3 has 16 amino acids.

This clone was seen once. V usage is TRBV28 and J usage is TRBJ2-7; TRBD1 might be the D (5 bases). The germline gives CDR1 MDHEN, CDR2 SYDVKM. The CDR3 totals 21 residues. V was pared by 6 bases and J by 0 bases, with 33 bases between. This chain's CDR3 is CASSLITPYLLRRTSSYEQYF. The CDR3 nucleotides read TGTGCCAGCAGCCTTATTACCCCTTACCTCTTGCGGCGGACAAGCTCCTACGAGCAGTACTTC.

The chain recombines TRBV2 with TRBJ1-1; possible D gene TRBD1, 5 bases. CDR1 is SNHLY and CDR2 is FYNNEI in the germline V gene. The CDR3 spans 14 residues. V gave up 7 bases and J gave up 3 bases, with 15 bases separating them. Here the CDR3 DNA reads TGTGCCAGCATCTCACAGGTGACCTACACTGAAGCTTTCTTT. It is translated as CASISQVTYTEAFF. Complete variable domain (other parts from reference TRBV2 and TRBJ1-1): EPEVTQTPSHQVTQMGQEVILRCVPISNHLYFYWYRQILGQKVEFLVSFYNNEISEKSEIFDDQFSVERPDGSNFTLKIRSTKLEDSAMYFCASISQVTYTEAFFGQGTRLTVV.

This sequence joins TRBV27 and TRBJ2-1, with 12 bases that match TRBD2. The CDR3 contains 17 residues. V trimming: 10 bases; J trimming: 2 bases; junction bases outside the gene matches: 12. The germline gives CDR1 MNHEY, CDR2 SMNVEV (reference sequence). CDR3 amino acids: CATSRLAGEVPYNEQFF. Here the CDR3 DNA reads TGTGCCACAAGCCGACTAGCGGGAGAGGTTCCCTACAATGAGCAGTTCTTC.

The chain recombines TRBV5-6 with TRBJ1-5; 9 bases line up with TRBD1. V shed 2 bases and J 6 bases; nucleotides not matched to a gene: 6. CDR1 SGHDT and CDR2 YYEEEE come from the germline V gene. This CDR3 is 15 amino acids long. The CDR3 coding sequence is TGTGCCAGCAGCTTATGGACAGGGGAGGGTCAGCCCCAGCATTTT. It specifies CASSLWTGEGQPQHF.

The V call is TRBV29-1, the J call TRBJ2-3, with D maybe TRBD2 (6 bases). Per the germline V gene, CDR1 is SQVTM and CDR2 is ANQGSEA. The V end was cut by 3 bases, the J end by 2 bases, with 15 bases between. This CDR3 contains 15 residues. CDR3 DNA: TGCAGCGTTGAGGGGCGGGAAGATAACACAGATACGCAGTATTTT. Encoded protein: CSVEGREDNTDTQYF.

This chain joins TRBV19 and TRBJ1-5; weak D call: TRBD1 (6 bases). Per germline, CDR1 LNHDA and CDR2 SQIVND (reference sequence). Trimming pared 3 bases from V and 5 bases from J, leaving 14 bases between. This CDR3 comprises 15 residues. CDR3 bases: TGTGCCAGTAGTATGGTGGGGGCAAGGTATCAGCCCCAGCATTTT. Translated, it gives CASSMVGARYQPQHF. The whole variable domain, remainder taken from reference TRBV19 and TRBJ1-5, is DGGITQSPKYLFRKEGQNVTLSCEQNLNHDAMYWYRQDPGQGLRLIYYSQIVNDFQKGDIAEGYSVSREKKESFPLTVTSAQKNPTAFYLCASSMVGARYQPQHFGDGTRLSIL.

This chain's CDR3 is CASSLGLAGYNEQFF. The CDR3 bases are TGTGCCAGCAGCTTGGGACTAGCGGGATACAATGAGCAGTTCTTC. The genes are TRBV5-8 and TRBJ2-1, with TRBD2 matching over 11 bases. This CDR3 has 15 residues. Germline V gene lookup returns CDR1 SGHTS and CDR2 YDEGEE. The V gene end was trimmed by 0 bases and the J gene end by 4 bases; junction bases not matched to a gene: 0. Full variable domain (remainder filled in from reference TRBV5-8 and TRBJ2-1): EAGVTQSPTHLIKTRGQQATLRCSPISGHTSVYWYQQALGLGLQFLLWYDEGEERNRGNFPPRFSGRQFPNYSSELNVNALELEDSALYLCASSLGLAGYNEQFFGPGTRLTVL.

On this clone itself: The same CDR3 arises from other DNA sequences in this sample as well. This chain links TRBV7-8 with TRBJ1-5, with D unclear. The CDR3 is 14 residues long. V was shortened by 0 bases and J by 4 bases, with 7 bases between the two germline ends. Germline assignment: CDR1 SGHVS and CDR2 FQNEAQ. In DNA, the CDR3 is TGTGCCAGCAGCTTAGCCGGCGGGAATCAGCCCCAGCATTTT. Translation: CASSLAGGNQPQHF.

This chain joins TRBV18 and TRBJ2-3, with no clear D. The CDR3 is 14 amino acids. Germline V gene sequence: CDR1 KGHSH, CDR2 LQKENI. The V gene lost 3 bases and the J gene lost 0 bases, with 7 bases spanning the gap. CDR3 sequence reads: CASSPPPSTDTQYF. The CDR3 DNA reads as TGTGCCAGCTCACCTCCCCCTAGCACAGATACGCAGTATTTT.

The CDR3 region has the DNA TGTGCCAGCAGCTTGGCCCTCACAGGGAATCAGCCCCAGCATTTT. Residues: CASSLALTGNQPQHF. The V call is TRBV5-5, the J call TRBJ1-5, with a weak D call TRBD1 (6 bases). The V gene's germline CDR1 is SGHKS and CDR2 YYEKEE (reference sequence). The ends were cut back, 0 bases at V and 4 bases at J, with 11 bases in the middle. The CDR3 contains 15 residues.

The DNA of the CDR3 is TGCGCCAGCAGCTTGGCGCAGTTGGACAAAGGAAAACTGTTTTTT. As protein: CASSLAQLDKGKLFF. The J gene is TRBJ1-4, the V gene TRBV5-1; D may be TRBD1 (5 bases). The CDR3 extends over 15 amino acids. From germline, CDR1 is SGHRS and CDR2 YFSETQ. V was shortened by 0 bases and J by 10 bases, with 16 bases between the two germline ends.

The V call is TRBV11-1, the J call TRBJ2-7; 11 nucleotides align to TRBD2. The CDR3 runs 13 residues. Looked up from germline, CDR1 is SGHAT and CDR2 is FQDESV (reference sequence). V gave up 4 bases and J gave up 6 bases; unmatched junction bases: 2. This CDR3 is CASSSGLAVEQYF. The CDR3 DNA is TGTGCCAGCAGCTCGGGACTAGCGGTCGAGCAGTACTTC.

V is TRBV6-5 and J is TRBJ1-3; TRBD1 is a possible D gene (6 bases). Germline lookup yields CDR1 MNHEY and CDR2 SVGAGI. There are 15 residues in the CDR3. V was shortened by 6 bases and J by 2 bases, with 14 bases between the two germline ends. The DNA of the CDR3 is TGTGCCAGCAGCCCCTCGCGGACAGCTGGAAACACCATATATTTT. This encodes CASSPSRTAGNTIYF.

The rearrangement joins TRBV28 to TRBJ1-6; a weak D match, TRBD1 (6 bases). V was trimmed by 11 bases and J by 7 bases, leaving 12 bases between them. The CDR3 contains 12 residues. Germline V gene sequence: CDR1 MDHEN, CDR2 SYDVKM. The CDR3 DNA reads TGTGCCGGTAGGGGGTTCAATTCACCCCTCCACTTT. Translated, it gives CAGRGFNSPLHF.

The CDR3 DNA sequence: TGTGCCAGCAGCTTACAACAGGGAGCTAATGAAAAACTGTTTTTT. It translates to CASSLQQGANEKLFF. This chain joins TRBV7-6 and TRBJ1-4; D is possibly TRBD1 (6 bases). The CDR3 spans 15 residues. The V gene's germline CDR1 is SGHVS and CDR2 FNYEAQ. Trimming removed 2 bases at V and 3 bases at J, with 10 bases between. The full variable domain, completed using reference TRBV7-6 and TRBJ1-4, is GAGVSQSPRYKVTKRGQDVALRCDPISGHVSLYWYRQALGQGPEFLTYFNYEAQQDKSGLPNDRFSAERPEGSISTLTIQRTEQRDSAMYRCASSLQQGANEKLFFGSGTQLSVL.

The genes are TRBV3-1 (or the pseudogene TRBV3-2) and TRBJ2-2; D call uncertain. The germline V gene encodes CDR1 LGHDT and CDR2 YNNKEL (reference sequence). CDR3 size: 14 residues. V shed 3 bases and J shed 11 bases, with 16 bases lying between them. The CDR3 DNA reads TGTGCCAGCAGCCATCCTCCTGGTCAGTTCGAGCTGTTTTTT. It is translated as CASSHPPGQFELFF.